This TCR beta chain was captured in a study of blood T cell repertoires in COVID-19. Overall study context: COVID-19 samples from acute and convalescent phases originated in the United States, Italy and Spain.

Per the original data handling: Amplified reference gene primers provided the basis for estimating nucleated cell counts. Only in-frame clones appear in the TCRdb table, and some are missing; sequencing was by immunoSEQ multiplex PCR. The V and J calls and the clone size are those of that table, but D and trimming were determined from the DNA. In the table there are under 350,000 clones, 75% to 95% of which are singletons. Patients of the Seattle cohort, enrolled during active infection, were followed longitudinally. The germline CDR1 and CDR2 sequences are SGHRS and YFSETQ. The CDR3 covers 14 residues. V was pared by 0 bases and J by 2 bases, with 8 bases between.

This clonotype originated in a woman aged 30 to 39 with COVID-19, enrolled during active disease. The V and J genes are TRBV5-1 and TRBJ1-1; D not certain. Source material: peripheral blood. The DNA for the CDR3 is TGCGCCAGCAGCTTGGTCGACACTAACACTGAAGCTTTCTTT. It is translated as CASSLVDTNTEAFF.